The present T cell receptor beta chain was sequenced within a study of radiation and T cells in renal cell carcinoma. Sequencing used immunoSEQ multiplex PCR; TCRdb keeps in-frame clones, though not all of them. The sample holds around 120,000 clones, 81% seen once. Study-wide results and limits: From baseline, blood top tumor clonotypes peaked at 2 weeks post-radiation. No pretreatment tumor biopsies were available for baseline clonotypes.

This clone has just one count. Its antigen is currently unknown. Time point indicated: blood 2 weeks post-SBRT. The treatment is: 15 Gy SBRT to primary tumor, nephrectomy 4 weeks later. After SBRT, blood was collected at 2 and 4 weeks, plus baseline. The input for sequencing was blood, taken from a patient whose treatment included radiotherapy and nephrectomy. The sequence was collected from a woman aged 60-75 years with renal cell carcinoma.

CDR3 DNA sequence: TGTGCCAGTAGGACAACAGGGGGGGGGATCACTGAAGCTTTCTTT. This translates into CASRTTGGGITEAFF. This chain uses TRBV19 with TRBJ1-1; 8 nucleotides line up with TRBD1. J lost 4 bases, V lost 6 bases, and 10 bases had no gene match. The CDR3 spans 15 residues. Germline CDR1 and CDR2: LNHDA and SQIVND (reference sequence).